The entry that follows covers one T cell receptor (beta chain) sequence. Antigen unknown. Per germline, CDR1 SEHNR and CDR2 FQNEAQ (reference sequence). V lost 5 bases to trimming and J lost 5 bases, with 15 bases between them. CDR3 length: 15 amino acids. Through template switching, a universal primer site was introduced, and the cDNA contained unique molecular identifiers. TCRdb analysed the 5' RACE reads with MiXCR anew, one entry per CDR3 protein. The data contain 550,000 to 800,000 distinct CDR3 sequences, around 7.5% of them seen just once; the ten biggest clones take up 1.6%. This entry is derived from a study of identical twins. Study-wide results and caveats: The study reached conclusions through statistical analysis that was cross-sectional, not following the same donors. It was out-of-frame TCR alpha sharing in monozygotic twins that models underestimated. Excess sharing between twins was weaker in beta out-of-frame sequences.

This same sample was also part of a study on yellow fever vaccine responses in identical twins.

The chain joins TRBV7-9 to TRBJ2-2; unclear D gene. This receptor was taken from a woman in her late teens or twenties in good health. The source material was PBMCs. CDR3 in DNA: TGTGCCAGCAGCCTCCGGTTCGGGCCAACCGGGGAGCTGTTTTTT. This translates into CASSLRFGPTGELFF.